This T cell receptor (beta chain) came from a study of blood T cell repertoires in COVID-19. Overall study: Material from acute and convalescent COVID-19 was sourced from the United States, Italy and Spain. The analysed material was cDNA or gDNA that came from T cells, B-cell-depleted T cells, or PBMCs.

Authors' methods: Reference gene primer amplification yielded estimated nucleated cell counts. Repertoires were generated with immunoSEQ multiplex PCR, while TCRdb's copy carries only in-frame clones and drops some. V, J and clone size are those of that table, while D and trimming were read from the DNA. The sample lists just over 70,000 clones; about four fifths were seen once. Deletions cut 6 bases from V and 6 bases from J, with 11 bases between. This CDR3 contains 13 residues. The chain uses TRBV12-3 or TRBV12-4 and TRBJ1-4; TRBD1 is a possible D gene (5 bases). Sequenced material: peripheral blood. This sequence originates from a man aged 65 to 85 who had recovered from COVID-19. CDR3 DNA sequence: TGTGCCAGCAGCCAGGGACTGCATGAAAAACTGTTTTTT. It yields the protein CASSQGLHEKLFF.